This section outlines one T cell receptor beta chain sequence together with its context. The antigen remains unidentified. The assay was immunoSEQ multiplex PCR, and TCRdb's table has in-frame clones only and misses some. The sample lists under 150,000 clones, 80% to 90% occurring once. The record originates from a study of T cell responses to AZD1222 COVID-19 vaccine. V gave up 6 bases and J gave up 0 bases; unmatched junction bases: 7. Germline assignment: CDR1 MNHEY and CDR2 SMNVEV (reference sequence). The CDR3 consists of 16 residues. Study results and caveats: Spike-specific TCR breadth and depth both grew after two AZD1222 doses. Nearly half of the spike-specific TCRs reportedly recognize variant regions that carry no mutations. Donor demographics were predominantly white British with a female majority; clonal diversity may be underestimated. Spike-spanning, vaccine-associated CD4 TCRs were dominant at 160-218 and 743-854.

This clonotype was obtained from an adult in good health. The V gene is TRBV27, the J gene TRBJ1-3; TRBD1 matches 8 bases. The sequenced sample was peripheral blood, obtained on day 0 of MenACWY control vaccination. This CDR3 reads CASRRGQGFSGNTIYF. CDR3 DNA: TGTGCCAGCAGGCGCGGACAGGGATTCTCTGGAAACACCATATATTTT.